This TCR beta chain came from a study of shared clonotypes between healthy human individuals. Overall study findings and caveats: Sharing across four donors was highest in naive CD4 (approximately 5%) and lowest in memory CD8 (around 0.4%).

V lost 4 bases and J lost 0; bases outside the gene matches: 5. The CDR3 is made up of 16 amino acids. Germline loops: CDR1 SGHNT, CDR2 YENEEA. The naive CD8 fraction comprised CD45RO-negative cells positively selected for CCR7 and excluded terminally differentiated effector memory CD45RA+ cells. Donation came from healthy HIV-negative adults that had no recent acute infections or vaccinations. Original processing notes: In the immunoSEQ data, sequences were junction-only and lacked quality scores, so filtering differed. Sequencing was performed with immunoSEQ multiplex PCR; in TCRdb, only in-frame clones are kept and a portion is missing. For V, J and clone size, that table is used; D and trimming come from the DNA. The repertoire holds hundreds of thousands of clones, with 95% to 98% as singletons. With regard to this clone: What it recognizes is unknown.

The source of this sequence is a man under 40 in good health. Material for sequencing was naive CD8+ T cells sorted from blood. The chain couples TRBV11-3 to TRBJ2-1, with TRBD1 identical over 8 bases. The CDR3 sequence: CASSSRQGSSYNEQFF. CDR3 sequence (DNA): TGTGCCAGCAGCTCCCGACAGGGGAGCTCCTACAATGAGCAGTTCTTC.